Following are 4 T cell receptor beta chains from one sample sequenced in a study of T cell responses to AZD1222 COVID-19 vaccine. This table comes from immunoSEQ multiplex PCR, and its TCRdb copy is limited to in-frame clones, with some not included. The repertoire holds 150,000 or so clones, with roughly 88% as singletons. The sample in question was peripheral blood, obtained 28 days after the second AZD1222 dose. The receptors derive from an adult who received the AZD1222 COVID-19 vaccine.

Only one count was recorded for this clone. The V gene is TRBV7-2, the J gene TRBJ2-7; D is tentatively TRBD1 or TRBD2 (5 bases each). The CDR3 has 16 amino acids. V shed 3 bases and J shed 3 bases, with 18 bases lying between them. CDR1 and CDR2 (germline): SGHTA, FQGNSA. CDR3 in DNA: TGTGCCAGCAGCTTTAACCAAGCCGGGGCAATCTACGAGCAGTACTTC. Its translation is CASSFNQAGAIYEQYF.

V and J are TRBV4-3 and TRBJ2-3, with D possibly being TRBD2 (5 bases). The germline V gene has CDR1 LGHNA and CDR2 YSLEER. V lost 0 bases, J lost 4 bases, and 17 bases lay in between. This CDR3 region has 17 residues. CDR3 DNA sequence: TGCGCCAGCAGCCAAGATAGTCGGCCTAGTAGCGCAGATACGCAGTATTTT. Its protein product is CASSQDSRPSSADTQYF.

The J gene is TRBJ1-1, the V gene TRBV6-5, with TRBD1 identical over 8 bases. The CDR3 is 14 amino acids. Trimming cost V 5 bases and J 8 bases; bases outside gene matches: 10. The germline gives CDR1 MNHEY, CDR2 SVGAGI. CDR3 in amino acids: CASSPTTRTGEAFF. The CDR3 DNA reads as TGTGCCAGCAGTCCAACGACCCGGACAGGGGAAGCTTTCTTT.

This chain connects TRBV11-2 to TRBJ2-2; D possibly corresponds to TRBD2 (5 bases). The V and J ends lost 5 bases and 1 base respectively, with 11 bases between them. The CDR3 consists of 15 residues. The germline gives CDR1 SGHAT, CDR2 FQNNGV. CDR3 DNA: TGTGCCAGCAGCAGAGAGGGTAGGAACACCGGGGAGCTGTTTTTT. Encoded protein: CASSREGRNTGELFF.